The present TCR beta chain was sequenced within a study of T cell repertoires in cytomegalovirus infection (dated by TCRdb to between 2018 and 2021). Study-wide context: The HLA type of each donor mattered for the analysis, because public TCR beta signatures pointed to carriage of CMV infection along with the matching HLA type. General study outcomes and caveats: The ex vivo response was dominated by HLA-C-restricted CMV-specific TCR beta clonotypes, and the single most frequent clonotype in two of eight donors was supplied by these HLA-C-restricted clonotypes. In both this cohort and an independent cohort of several hundred donors, the cumulative frequency of public TCR beta family members distinguished carriers of CMV infection plus the relevant HLA type.

TCRdb names Illumina HiSeq 1500 as the instrument used. Clones were called with MiXCR by TCRdb after fastp trimmed the public reads at Q25, and only in-frame beta chains were retained. CDR3 protein sequences are deduplicated, and each keeps its most common genes and DNA. This sample is represented by some 450,000 distinct CDR3 sequences; approximately 31% of them were singletons. Jointly, the top ten make up roughly an eighth of the sample. This clonotype appeared many times. Its antigen target is currently unknown. It has no much larger one-base neighbor in the sample; base qualities were not kept. Taken from the germline V gene, the CDR1 and CDR2 loops are SGHVS and FQNEAQ. From the cysteine through the phenylalanine, the CDR3 covers 16 amino acids. Only the CDR3 part of the read is kept: 48 bases, read in frame from the first base. V and J lose 0 bases and 2 bases, and a span of 14 bases separates them.

The chain links TRBV7-8 with TRBJ2-7, with the D gene not clear enough to name. This sequence originates from a human donor in good health (CMV status not recorded). Some clones in this sample may be carry-over from other donors' samples. The specimen sequenced was PBMCs. The nucleotide sequence is TGTGCCAGCAGCTTAGCGCCATGGAGCCCCACCTACGAGCAGTACTTC. The encoded protein is CASSLAPWSPTYEQYF.